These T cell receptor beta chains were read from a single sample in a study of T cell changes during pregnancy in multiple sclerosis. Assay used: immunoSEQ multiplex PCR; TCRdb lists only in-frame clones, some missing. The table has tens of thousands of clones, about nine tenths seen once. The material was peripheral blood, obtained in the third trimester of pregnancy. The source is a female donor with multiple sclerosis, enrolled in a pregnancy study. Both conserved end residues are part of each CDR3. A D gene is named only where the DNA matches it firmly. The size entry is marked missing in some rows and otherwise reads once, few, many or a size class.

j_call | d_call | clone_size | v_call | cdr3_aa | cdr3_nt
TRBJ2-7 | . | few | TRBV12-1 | CASSGPGTGSNEQYF | TGTGCCAGCAGCGGCCCCGGGACAGGGAGCAACGAGCAGTACTTC
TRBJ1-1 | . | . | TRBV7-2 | CASSLVGYTEAFF | TGTGCCAGCAGCTTAGTCGGGTATACTGAAGCTTTCTTT
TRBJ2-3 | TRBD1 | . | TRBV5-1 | CAYDGGQGSTDTQYF | TGCGCCTACGATGGGGGACAGGGGAGCACAGATACGCAGTATTTT
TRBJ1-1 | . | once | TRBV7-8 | CASSLGANTEAFF | TGTGCCAGCAGCCTAGGGGCAAACACTGAAGCTTTCTTT
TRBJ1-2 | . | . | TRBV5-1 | CASSLTGMRYGYTF | TGCGCCAGCAGCTTGACAGGGATGAGATATGGCTACACCTTC
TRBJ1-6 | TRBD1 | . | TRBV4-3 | CASSQVQGSPLHF | TGCGCCAGCAGCCAAGTACAGGGGTCACCCCTCCACTTT
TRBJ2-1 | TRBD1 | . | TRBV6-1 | CASSPRGTGFNEQFF | TGTGCCAGCAGCCCTCGGGGGACAGGATTCAATGAGCAGTTCTTC
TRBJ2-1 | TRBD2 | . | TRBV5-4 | CASSPQWGGEQFF | TGTGCCAGCAGCCCCCAGTGGGGGGGTGAGCAGTTCTTC
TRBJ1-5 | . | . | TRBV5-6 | CASSLKLDSHNQPQHF | TGTGCCAGCAGCTTGAAACTTGACAGTCACAATCAGCCCCAGCATTTT
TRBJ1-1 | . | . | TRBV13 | CASSRYMGRSVGTEAFF | TGTGCCAGCAGCAGATATATGGGGCGGTCGGTTGGCACTGAAGCTTTCTTT
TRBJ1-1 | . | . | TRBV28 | CASSRRAEAFF | TGTGCCAGCAGCCGCCGGGCTGAAGCTTTCTTT
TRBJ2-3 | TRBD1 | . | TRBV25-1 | CASSGQGTDTQYF | TGTGCCAGCAGCGGACAGGGGACAGATACGCAGTATTTT
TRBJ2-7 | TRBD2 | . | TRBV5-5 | CASSLAPPLAGGSYEQYF | TGTGCCAGCAGCTTGGCCCCCCCTCTAGCGGGGGGCTCCTACGAGCAGTACTTC
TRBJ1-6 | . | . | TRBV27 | CASSRPGRSYNSPLHF | TGTGCCAGTTCTAGACCAGGGAGGTCCTATAATTCACCCCTCCACTTT
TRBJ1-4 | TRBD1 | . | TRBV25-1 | CASIAGGTVNEKLFF | TGTGCCAGCATCGCCGGCGGGACAGTCAATGAAAAACTGTTTTTT
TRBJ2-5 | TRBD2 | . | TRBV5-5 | CASSTGFTSAETQYF | TGTGCCAGCAGCACTGGTTTTACTAGCGCGGAGACCCAGTACTTC
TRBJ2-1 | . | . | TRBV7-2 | CASSLVPGYNEQFF | TGTGCCAGCAGCTTAGTTCCCGGTTACAATGAGCAGTTCTTC
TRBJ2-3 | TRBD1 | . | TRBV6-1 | CASKRTGGPTDTQYF | TGTGCCAGCAAAAGGACAGGGGGGCCCACAGATACGCAGTATTTT
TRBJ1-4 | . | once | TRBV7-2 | CASSSNQYEKLFF | TGTGCCAGCAGCTCTAACCAATATGAAAAACTGTTTTTT
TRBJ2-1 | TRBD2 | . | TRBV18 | CASSPPSQRGNNEQFF | TGTGCCAGCTCACCACCCAGCCAGCGGGGAAACAATGAGCAGTTCTTC
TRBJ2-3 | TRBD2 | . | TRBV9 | CASKAGESTDTQYF | TGTGCCAGTAAAGCGGGGGAGAGCACAGATACGCAGTATTTT
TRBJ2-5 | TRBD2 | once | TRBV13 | CASSLEKLAGGIQYF | TGTGCCAGCAGCTTAGAAAAGCTAGCGGGGGGCATACAGTACTTC
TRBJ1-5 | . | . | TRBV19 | CASSIRTFPDRDQPQHF | TGTGCCAGTAGTATAAGGACTTTCCCCGACCGGGATCAGCCCCAGCATTTT
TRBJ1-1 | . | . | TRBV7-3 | CASSFGENTEAFF | TGTGCCAGCAGCTTCGGGGAGAACACTGAAGCTTTCTTT
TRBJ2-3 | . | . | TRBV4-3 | CASSQEATDTQYF | TGCGCCAGCAGCCAAGAAGCCACAGATACGCAGTATTTT
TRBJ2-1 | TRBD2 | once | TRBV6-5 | CASGLAGGTVNEQFF | TGTGCCAGCGGACTAGCGGGGGGTACAGTCAATGAGCAGTTCTTC
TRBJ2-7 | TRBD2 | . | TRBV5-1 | CASSRGSSGEQYF | TGCGCCAGCAGCCGGGGGTCTAGCGGGGAGCAGTACTTC
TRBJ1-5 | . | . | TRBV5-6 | CASSLYRALGQPQHF | TGTGCCAGCAGCTTGTACAGGGCTCTAGGTCAGCCCCAGCATTTT
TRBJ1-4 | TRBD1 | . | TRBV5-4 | CASSLSGGTGLQKLFF | TGTGCCAGCAGCTTGAGTGGCGGGACAGGTTTACAAAAACTGTTTTTT
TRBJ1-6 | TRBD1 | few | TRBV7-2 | CASSLDPPRQGWASPLHF | TGTGCCAGCAGCTTAGATCCCCCTCGACAGGGATGGGCTTCACCCCTCCACTTT
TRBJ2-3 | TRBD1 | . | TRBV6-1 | CASSGRDRGSDTQYF | TGTGCCAGCAGTGGCCGGGACAGGGGGTCAGATACGCAGTATTTT
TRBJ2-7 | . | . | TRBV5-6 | CASSLISTRYEQYF | TGTGCCAGCAGCTTAATCAGTACACGTTACGAGCAGTACTTC
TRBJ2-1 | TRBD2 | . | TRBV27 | CASSLRGGVYNEQFF | TGTGCCAGCAGTCTCCGGGGGGGGGTCTACAATGAGCAGTTCTTC
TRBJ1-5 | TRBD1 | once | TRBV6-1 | CASSVTGAFNQPQHF | TGTGCCAGCAGTGTAACAGGGGCCTTCAATCAGCCCCAGCATTTT
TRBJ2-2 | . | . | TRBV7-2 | CASSLGSRGELFF | TGTGCCAGCAGCTTGGGGAGTAGGGGGGAGCTGTTTTTT
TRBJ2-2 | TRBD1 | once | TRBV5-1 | CASSPHRDRSTGELFF | TGCGCCAGCAGCCCCCACCGGGACAGGAGCACCGGGGAGCTGTTTTTT
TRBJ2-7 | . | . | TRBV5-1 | CASSDPSRNGYEQYF | TGCGCCAGCTCCGACCCGTCGAGAAACGGGTACGAGCAGTACTTC
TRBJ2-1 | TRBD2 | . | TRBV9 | CASSDYGGAGNEQFF | TGTGCCAGCAGCGATTACGGGGGGGCTGGGAATGAGCAGTTCTTC
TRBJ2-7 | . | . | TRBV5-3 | CARSAPGRLYEQYF | TGTGCCAGAAGCGCCCCAGGCAGGCTCTACGAGCAGTACTTC
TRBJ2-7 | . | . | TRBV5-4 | CASSVWGRRARYEQYF | TGTGCCAGCAGCGTCTGGGGTAGGAGGGCGCGGTACGAGCAGTACTTC
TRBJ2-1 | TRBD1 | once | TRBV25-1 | CASSRTGGSYNEQFF | TGTGCCAGCAGTAGAACAGGGGGGTCCTACAATGAGCAGTTCTTC
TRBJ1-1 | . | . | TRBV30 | CAWIRKGGLAEAFF | TGTGCCTGGATACGCAAAGGGGGTCTGGCTGAAGCTTTCTTT
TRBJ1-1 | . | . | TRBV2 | CASTPGRGHTEAFF | TGTGCCAGCACCCCGGGGCGGGGCCACACTGAAGCTTTCTTT
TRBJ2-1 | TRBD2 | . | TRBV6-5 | CASSYSFGLAGHEQFF | TGTGCCAGCAGTTACTCTTTCGGACTAGCGGGCCATGAGCAGTTCTTC
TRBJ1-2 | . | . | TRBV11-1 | CASSLLPGQPDGYTF | TGTGCCAGCAGCTTACTACCCGGACAGCCGGATGGCTACACCTTC